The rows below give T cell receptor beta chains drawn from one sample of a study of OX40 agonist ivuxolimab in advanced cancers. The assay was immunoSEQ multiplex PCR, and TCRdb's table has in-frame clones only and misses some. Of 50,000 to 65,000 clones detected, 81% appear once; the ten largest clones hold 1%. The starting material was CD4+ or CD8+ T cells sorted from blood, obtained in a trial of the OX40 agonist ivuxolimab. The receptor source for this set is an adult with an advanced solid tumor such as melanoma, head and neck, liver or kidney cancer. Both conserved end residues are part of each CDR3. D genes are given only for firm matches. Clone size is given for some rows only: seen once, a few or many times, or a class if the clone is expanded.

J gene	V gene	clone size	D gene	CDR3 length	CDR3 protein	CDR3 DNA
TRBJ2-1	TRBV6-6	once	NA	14	CASSYRGSYNEQFF	TGTGCCAGCAGTTACCGAGGATCCTACAATGAGCAGTTCTTC
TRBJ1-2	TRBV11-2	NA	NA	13	CASSLDPGSGYTF	TGTGCCAGCAGCTTAGATCCGGGTTCGGGCTACACCTTC
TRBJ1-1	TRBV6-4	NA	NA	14	CASSRQEGGTEAFF	TGTGCCAGCAGTCGACAGGAGGGTGGGACTGAAGCTTTCTTT
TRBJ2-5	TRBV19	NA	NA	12	CASSWASETQYF	TGTGCCAGTAGTTGGGCGTCCGAGACCCAGTACTTC
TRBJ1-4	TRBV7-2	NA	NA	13	CASRLAANEKLFF	TGTGCCAGCAGACTAGCGGCTAATGAAAAACTGTTTTTT
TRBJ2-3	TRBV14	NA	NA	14	CASSPRLYTDTQYF	TGTGCCAGCAGCCCGCGCCTTTACACAGATACGCAGTATTTT
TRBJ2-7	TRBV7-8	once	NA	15	CASSLAGGSPYEQYF	TGTGCCAGCAGCTTAGCAGGCGGCAGCCCCTACGAGCAGTACTTC
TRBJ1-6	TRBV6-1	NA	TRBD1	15	CASSGRQGTDSPLHF	TGTGCCAGCAGTGGTCGACAGGGGACGGACTCACCCCTCCACTTT
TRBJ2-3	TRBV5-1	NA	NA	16	CASSLGGTHGTDTQYF	TGCGCCAGCAGCTTGGGTGGGACCCACGGAACAGATACGCAGTATTTT
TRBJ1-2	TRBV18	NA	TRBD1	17	CASSPREGAGANYGYTF	TGTGCCAGCTCACCAAGGGAGGGGGCCGGAGCTAACTATGGCTACACCTTC
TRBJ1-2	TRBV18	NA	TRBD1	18	CASSSRQGPSWSGYGYTF	TGTGCCAGCTCTTCGCGACAGGGCCCTTCCTGGTCAGGCTATGGCTACACCTTC
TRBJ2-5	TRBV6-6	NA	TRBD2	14	CASSFLREGETQYF	TGTGCCAGCAGTTTTCTGAGGGAGGGGGAGACCCAGTACTTC
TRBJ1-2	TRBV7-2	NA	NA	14	CASSLTGQPYGYTF	TGTGCCAGCAGCTTAACAGGCCAGCCTTATGGCTACACCTTC
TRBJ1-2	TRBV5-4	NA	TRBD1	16	CASSLLVGTGSYGYTF	TGTGCCAGCAGCTTGCTAGTAGGGACAGGGTCCTACGGCTACACCTTC
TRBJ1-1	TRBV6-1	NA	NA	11	CASSYPPEAFF	TGTGCCAGCAGTTACCCCCCAGAAGCTTTCTTT
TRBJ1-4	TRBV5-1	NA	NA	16	CASSWQLDPTNEKLFF	TGCGCCAGCAGCTGGCAACTGGATCCAACTAATGAAAAACTGTTTTTT
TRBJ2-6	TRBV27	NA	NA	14	CASTPRSGANVLTF	TGTGCCAGCACGCCCCGCTCTGGGGCCAACGTCCTGACTTTC
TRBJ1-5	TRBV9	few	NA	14	CASSPTGAYQPQHF	TGTGCCAGCAGCCCCACCGGGGCTTACCAGCCCCAGCATTTT
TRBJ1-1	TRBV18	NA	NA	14	CASSVQEMNTEAFF	TGTGCCAGCTCAGTTCAGGAGATGAACACTGAAGCTTTCTTT
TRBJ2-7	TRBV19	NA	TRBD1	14	CASSTRDRVVEQYF	TGTGCCAGTAGTACCCGGGACAGGGTGGTCGAGCAGTACTTC
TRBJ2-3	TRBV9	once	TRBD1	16	CASSRDRGEQTDTQYF	TGTGCCAGCAGCCGGGACAGGGGGGAACAGACAGATACGCAGTATTTT
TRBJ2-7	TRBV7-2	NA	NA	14	CASSRDGSSYEQYF	TGTGCCAGCAGTCGGGACGGTAGCTCCTACGAGCAGTACTTC
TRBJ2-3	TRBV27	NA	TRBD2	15	CASSILAGGADTQYF	TGTGCCAGCAGCATATTAGCGGGGGGCGCAGATACGCAGTATTTT
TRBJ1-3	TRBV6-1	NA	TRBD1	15	CASSPRDSSGNTIYF	TGTGCCAGCTCCCCCCGGGACAGCTCTGGAAACACCATATATTTT
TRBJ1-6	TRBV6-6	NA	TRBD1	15	CASSPTGARNSPLHF	TGTGCCAGCAGTCCAACAGGGGCGCGGAATTCACCCCTCCACTTT